A selection of T cell receptor beta chains follows, all from one sample in a study of blood T cell repertoires in COVID-19. Repertoires were generated with immunoSEQ multiplex PCR, while TCRdb's copy carries only in-frame clones and drops some. In the table there are more than 95,000 clones, roughly 87% of which are singletons. The specimen sequenced was peripheral blood. Receptor source: a human donor in a cohort sampled during active COVID-19. The CDR3 runs from the conserved cysteine through the conserved F or W. The D gene is left open where the match is weak. Clone size is given for some rows only: seen once, a few or many times, or a class if the clone is expanded.

d_call j_call v_call clone_size cdr3_nt cdr3_aa
TRBD2 TRBJ2-1 TRBV9 once TGTGCCAGCAGCGCAGATCCGGGGGGACCTTACAATGAGCAGTTCTTC CASSADPGGPYNEQFF
TRBD2 TRBJ2-1 TRBV6-4 . TGTGCCAGCTCGGCCGGGACTAGCCTCAGGGAGCAGTTCTTC CASSAGTSLREQFF
TRBD2 TRBJ2-2 TRBV9 few TGTGCCAGCAGCGTAGACCCATGGGGGCCACTAGCGGGGGGCTGGGCGGACACCGGGGAGCTGTTTTTT CASSVDPWGPLAGGWADTGELFF
TRBD1 TRBJ1-5 TRBV5-6 . TGTGCCAGCAGCTTGGCCGGGACAGGGTCCCAGCCCCAGCATTTT CASSLAGTGSQPQHF
TRBD1 TRBJ2-5 TRBV30 . TGTGCCTGGAGTGCAGGGACAGGGAATCAAGAGACCCAGTACTTC CAWSAGTGNQETQYF
. TRBJ2-7 TRBV5-4 . TGTGCCAGCAGCCCAACTCTAAGCTCCTACGAGCAGTACTTC CASSPTLSSYEQYF
. TRBJ2-2 TRBV7-9 . TGTGCCAGCAGCTTAGCGCCTGGGCGTCATGCCGGGGAGCTGTTTTTT CASSLAPGRHAGELFF
TRBD2 TRBJ2-1 TRBV5-4 . TGTGCCAGCAGCTTGAAGTCTAGCGGGGGGATCGGTTTCAATGAGCAGTTCTTC CASSLKSSGGIGFNEQFF
. TRBJ2-1 TRBV6-5 once TGTGCCAGCTCCCGCGATGGGGGGGAGCAGTTCTTC CASSRDGGEQFF
. TRBJ2-2 TRBV7-3 . TGTGCCAGCAGCCATGCTGGGACAATGAACACCGGGGAGCTGTTTTTT CASSHAGTMNTGELFF
. TRBJ1-4 TRBV14 . TGTGCCAGCAGCCAGCGCCAGGGGACAAATGAAAAACTGTTTTTT CASSQRQGTNEKLFF
TRBD2 TRBJ2-3 TRBV6-1 . TGTGCCAGCAGTGAAATAGCGGGGGGAAGATCAGATACGCAGTATTTT CASSEIAGGRSDTQYF
. TRBJ2-6 TRBV24-1 . TGTGCCACCAGTGACCCCGGGGGAGCCACCTCTGGGGCCAACGTCCTGACTTTC CATSDPGGATSGANVLTF
TRBD1 TRBJ1-3 TRBV2 . TGTGCCAGCAGGAGGGACAGGGGATCTGGAAACACCATATATTTT CASRRDRGSGNTIYF
TRBD2 TRBJ2-7 TRBV9 . TGTGCCAGCAGCGTAGGGGGGCTAGCGGGGTATTCCCACGAGCAGTACTTC CASSVGGLAGYSHEQYF
TRBD1 TRBJ1-1 TRBV28 . TGTGCCAGCAGAGAACAGGGGGCGAACACTGAAGCTTTCTTT CASREQGANTEAFF
TRBD2 TRBJ2-1 TRBV5-3 few TGTGCCAGAAGCTTGAGCGGGGGGAGCTCCTACAATGAGCAGTTCTTC CARSLSGGSSYNEQFF
TRBD2 TRBJ2-4 TRBV7-8 . TGTGCCAGCAGCTTAGCGGGGGGGGCCAAAAACATTCAGTACTTC CASSLAGGAKNIQYF
. TRBJ1-1 TRBV6-5 . TGTGCCACCTGGAGACAGTACATGAACACTGAAGCTTTCTTT CATWRQYMNTEAFF
. TRBJ2-2 TRBV6-5 few TGTGCCAGCAGGCAGGGGACCGGGGAGCTGTTTTTT CASRQGTGELFF
. TRBJ1-2 TRBV9 . TGTGCCAGCAGCGTAGCGGGGGACCCCTATGGCTACACCTTC CASSVAGDPYGYTF
. TRBJ2-5 TRBV7-3 . TGTGCCAGCAGCTCGTCGGCAGGTGCGGAGACCCAGTACTTC CASSSSAGAETQYF
. TRBJ2-5 TRBV6-1 . TGTGCCAGCAGTGACGACCCTAACAGAGAGACCCAGTACTTC CASSDDPNRETQYF
TRBD1 TRBJ2-1 TRBV7-7 . TGTGCCAGCGCCCAGGGGGATGAGCAGTTCTTC CASAQGDEQFF
. TRBJ2-5 TRBV3-1/TRBV3-2 . TGTGCCAGCAGCCAAGATCCGGGGGCCCAGTACTTC CASSQDPGAQYF
. TRBJ2-5 TRBV11-3 . TGTGCCAGCAGCCCAACTCTGAGGGCCTACCCCCAAGAGACCCAGTACTTC CASSPTLRAYPQETQYF
TRBD1 TRBJ1-6 TRBV28 . TGTGCCAGCGTCGGACAGGGGGAATCACCCCTCCACTTT CASVGQGESPLHF
. TRBJ1-2 TRBV3-1/TRBV3-2 . TGTGCCAGCAGCCTCGGACAGATAAACTATGGCTACACCTTC CASSLGQINYGYTF